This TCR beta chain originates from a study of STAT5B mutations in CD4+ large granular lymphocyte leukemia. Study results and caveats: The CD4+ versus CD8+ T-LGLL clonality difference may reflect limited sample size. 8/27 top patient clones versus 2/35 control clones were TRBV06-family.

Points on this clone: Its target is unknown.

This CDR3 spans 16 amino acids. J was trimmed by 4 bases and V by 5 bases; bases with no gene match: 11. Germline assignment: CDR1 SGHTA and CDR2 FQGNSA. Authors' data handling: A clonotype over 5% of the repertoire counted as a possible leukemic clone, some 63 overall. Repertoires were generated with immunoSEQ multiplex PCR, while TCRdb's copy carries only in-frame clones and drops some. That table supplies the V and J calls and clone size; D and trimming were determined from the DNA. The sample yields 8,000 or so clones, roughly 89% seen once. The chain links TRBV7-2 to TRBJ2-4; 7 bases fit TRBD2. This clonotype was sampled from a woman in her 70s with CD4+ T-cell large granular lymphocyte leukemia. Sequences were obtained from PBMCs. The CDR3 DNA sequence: TGTGCCAGCAGCCCCGGGACCGGGCGGGGGAAAAACATTCAGTACTTC. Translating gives CASSPGTGRGKNIQYF.